These T cell receptor beta chains were read from a single sample in a study of Graves' ophthalmopathy and Graves' hyperthyroidism. Via MiXCR, TCRdb re-called the multiplex PCR reads, giving one row per CDR3 protein. The sample includes about half a million distinct CDR3 sequences, under 15% of them seen just once. The sample taken for sequencing was blood. The receptors originated from a woman younger than 45 with Graves' ophthalmopathy. CDR3s include the opening cysteine and the closing phenylalanine or tryptophan. A D gene is named only where the DNA matches it firmly. Some rows have no size entry. The others give once, few or many, or a class for an expanded clone.

clone_size	d_call	v_call	j_call	cdr3_nt	cdr3_aa
many	-	TRBV27	TRBJ2-5	TGTGCCAGCAGTTTATCTTACGGACGGGGGAAAGAGACCCAGTACTTC	CASSLSYGRGKETQYF
-	TRBD2	TRBV28	TRBJ2-2	TGTGCCAGCGAGCGGGGGGCCGGGGAGCTGTTTTTT	CASERGAGELFF
-	TRBD1	TRBV13	TRBJ1-1	TGTGCCAGCAGCTTAGGAGACAGGGAGGAGGCTGAAGCTTTCTTT	CASSLGDREEAEAFF
many	-	TRBV7-8	TRBJ2-2	TGTGCCAGCAACTCAGGGAACACCGGGGAGCTGTTTTTT	CASNSGNTGELFF
few	TRBD1	TRBV4-1	TRBJ1-1	TGCGCCAGCAGCCATCCCCTTATGGGACAGAAGAACACTGAAGCTTTCTTT	CASSHPLMGQKNTEAFF
many	TRBD1	TRBV6-1	TRBJ2-5	TGTGCCATTTCACCGGGACAGGGGGACCAAGAGACCCAGTACTTC	CAISPGQGDQETQYF
-	TRBD1	TRBV6-5	TRBJ2-2	TGTGCCAGCAGTTCAAAGGAGGGACAGGAGAACACCGGGGAGCTGTTGTTT	CASSSKEGQENTGELLF
-	-	TRBV18	TRBJ1-1	TGTGCCAGCTCGCGGGATCAGGGTGTCATCGAAGCTTTCTTT	CASSRDQGVIEAFF
many	-	TRBV20-1	TRBJ1-2	TGCAGCGCCCCGGAGGCATTCACCCCTGGCTACACCTTC	CSAPEAFTPGYTF
many	-	TRBV10-1	TRBJ2-2	TGCGCCAGCAAGGACACGGACCCCGGGGAGCTGTTTTTT	CASKDTDPGELFF
many	TRBD1	TRBV27	TRBJ1-2	TGTGCCAGCAGTTTATCGCGAGGAGAGGTAGGACAGGGTGGTTGGGGCCGTGGCTACACCTTC	CASSLSRGEVGQGGWGRGYTF
many	-	TRBV19	TRBJ1-2	TGTGCCAGTAGTATAGGAGATGGCTACACCTTC	CASSIGDGYTF
many	-	TRBV7-2	TRBJ1-6	TGTGCCAGCAGCTTACCCCTGGCGGGTCAACTACTAGTATCCCTCCACTTT	CASSLPLAGQLLVSLHF
many	-	TRBV30	TRBJ2-5	TGTGCCTGGGCGTGGGGGTTTGTACAAGAGACCCAGTACTTC	CAWAWGFVQETQYF
many	-	TRBV6-1	TRBJ1-1	TGTGCCAGCAGTGAAGGGCCGTGGACTGAAGCTTTCTTT	CASSEGPWTEAFF
few	-	TRBV12-3/TRBV12-4	TRBJ1-1	TGTGCCAGCAGTTTACATGGGGATATGAACACTGAAGCTTTCTTT	CASSLHGDMNTEAFF
-	TRBD2	TRBV12-3/TRBV12-4	TRBJ2-7	TGTGCCAGCAGTGCTGGGACTAGCGGGGCCTACGAGCAGTACTTC	CASSAGTSGAYEQYF
many	TRBD2	TRBV15	TRBJ2-7	TGTGCCACCAGCAAACTAGCGGGGGCCTCGTACTTC	CATSKLAGASYF
many	-	TRBV11-2	TRBJ1-1	TGTGCCAGCAGCTTAGTCGGGGGAGGGCGGAACACTGAAGCTTTCTTT	CASSLVGGGRNTEAFF
many	TRBD1	TRBV24-1	TRBJ2-2	TGTGCCACCAGTGAGGCAACAGGGGCCTCAAACACCGGGGAGCTGTTTTTT	CATSEATGASNTGELFF
few	-	TRBV6-1	TRBJ2-2	TGTGCCAGCATTCCCTTTCTAGGAGTATCCACCGGGGAGCTGTTTTTT	CASIPFLGVSTGELFF
-	TRBD2	TRBV28	TRBJ2-7	TGTGCCAGCAGTACTAGCCATGGGACTAATAGCTACGAGCAGTACTTC	CASSTSHGTNSYEQYF
many	TRBD1	TRBV15	TRBJ1-5	TGTGCCACCAGCCCCGGACAGGGCAATCAGCCCCAGCATTTT	CATSPGQGNQPQHF
many	TRBD2	TRBV15	TRBJ2-1	TGTGCCACCAGCAGGGAAAGCGGGGGCCCCAATGAGCAGTTCTTC	CATSRESGGPNEQFF
many	-	TRBV15	TRBJ1-1	TGTGCCACCAGCCGAAAACAGAACACTGAAGCTTTCTTT	CATSRKQNTEAFF
many	-	TRBV6-2/TRBV6-3	TRBJ1-3	TGTGCCAGCAGTCGCCGGGACATACGCTCTGGAAACACCATATATTTT	CASSRRDIRSGNTIYF
many	-	TRBV7-2	TRBJ1-2	TGTGCCAGCAGCTTACAGGGCGGAGGTCCTGGCTACACCTTC	CASSLQGGGPGYTF
many	-	TRBV30	TRBJ1-5	TGTGCCTGGAGTGTTGCAGATTTTAGCAATCAGCCCCAGCATTTT	CAWSVADFSNQPQHF
many	-	TRBV10-3	TRBJ1-1	TGTGCCATCGGCCTCGGGGATAACACTGAAGCTTTCTTT	CAIGLGDNTEAFF
-	TRBD1	TRBV19	TRBJ1-5	TGTGCCAGTAGTCGACTAGCAGGGACAGATAGCAATCAGCCCCAGCATTTT	CASSRLAGTDSNQPQHF
many	-	TRBV27	TRBJ1-1	TGTGCCAGCAGTTTATCGGGGCATGGGACTGAAGCTTTCTTT	CASSLSGHGTEAFF